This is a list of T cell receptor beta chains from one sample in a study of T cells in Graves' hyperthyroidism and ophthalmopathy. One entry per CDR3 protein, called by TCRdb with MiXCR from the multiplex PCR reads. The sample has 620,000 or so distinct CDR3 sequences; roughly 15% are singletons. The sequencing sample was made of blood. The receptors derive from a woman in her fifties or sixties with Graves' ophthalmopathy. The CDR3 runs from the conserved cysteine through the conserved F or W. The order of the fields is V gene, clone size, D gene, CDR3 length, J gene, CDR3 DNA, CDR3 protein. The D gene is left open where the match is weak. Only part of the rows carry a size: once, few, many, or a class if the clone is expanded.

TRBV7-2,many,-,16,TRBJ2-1,TGTGCCAGCAGCTTAGGTGGGGGCAGAATCCACAATGAGCAGTTCTTC,CASSLGGGRIHNEQFF
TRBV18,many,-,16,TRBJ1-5,TGTGCCAGCTCACCCTCGAATCCAAGTAGCAATCAGCCCCAGCATTTT,CASSPSNPSSNQPQHF
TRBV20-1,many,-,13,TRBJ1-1,TGCAGTGCTAGTAGGGACATGAACACTGAAGCTTTCTTT,CSASRDMNTEAFF
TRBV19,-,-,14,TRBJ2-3,TGTGCCAGTAGTATAGCCAGCTGGACAGATACGCAGTATTTT,CASSIASWTDTQYF
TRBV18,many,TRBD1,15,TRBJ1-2,TGTGCCAGCTCACCAGGACAGGGGGAATGGTGGGGCTACACCTTC,CASSPGQGEWWGYTF
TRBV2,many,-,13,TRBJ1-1,TGTGCCAGCAGCAACGGTGAGAACACTGAAGCTTTCTTT,CASSNGENTEAFF
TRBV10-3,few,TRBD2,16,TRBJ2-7,TGTGCCATCAGCCAGGCTGGGACTAGCGGAAACTACGAGCAGTACTTC,CAISQAGTSGNYEQYF
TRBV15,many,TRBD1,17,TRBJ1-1,TGTGCCACCAGCAGAGATCGGGAAGGGGGCGCGTACACTGAAGCTTTCTTT,CATSRDREGGAYTEAFF
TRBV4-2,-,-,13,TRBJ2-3,TGTGCCAGCAGCCGATTTATAGGAGATACGCAGTATTTT,CASSRFIGDTQYF
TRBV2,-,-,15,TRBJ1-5,TGTGCCAGCAGTAAGGGGGGGGCAAGCAATCAGCCCCAGCATTTT,CASSKGGASNQPQHF
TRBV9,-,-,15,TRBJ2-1,TGTGCCAGCAGCGTAGTTGGGCTAGCTGGGGGTGAGCAGTTCTTC,CASSVVGLAGGEQFF
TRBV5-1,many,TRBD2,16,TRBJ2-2,TGCGCCAGCAGCTTGAGCGGGAGGGGGAGTACCGGGGAGCTGTTTTTT,CASSLSGRGSTGELFF
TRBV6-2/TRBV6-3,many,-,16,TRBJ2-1,TGTGCCAGCCTACACGGACGGCGCGGGTATGTCGATGAGCAGTTCTTC,CASLHGRRGYVDEQFF
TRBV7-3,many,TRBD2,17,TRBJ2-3,TGTGCCAGCAGCTTAACGTTCAGCGGGACTAGCACAGATACGCAGTATTTT,CASSLTFSGTSTDTQYF
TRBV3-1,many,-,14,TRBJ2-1,TGTGCCAGCAGCCAAGGGGGGCTATACAATGAGCAGTTCTTC,CASSQGGLYNEQFF
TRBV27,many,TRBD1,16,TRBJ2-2,TGTGCCAGCAGTATAATCCCGACAGGGGGCCCCGGGGAGCTGTTTTTT,CASSIIPTGGPGELFF
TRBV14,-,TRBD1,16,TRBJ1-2,TGTGCCAGCAGCCCACGACAGGGGGGGTTAAACTATGGCTACACCTTC,CASSPRQGGLNYGYTF
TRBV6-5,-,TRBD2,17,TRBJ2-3,TGTGCCAGCAGTTACTCGCCTAGCGGGAGGGCCGCAGATACGCAGTATTTT,CASSYSPSGRAADTQYF
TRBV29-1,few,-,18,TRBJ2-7,TGCAGCGTTGCCGGGGTTACTACAGGGACCGCCGGGGGCTACGAGCAGTACTTC,CSVAGVTTGTAGGYEQYF
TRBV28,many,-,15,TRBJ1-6,TGTGCCAGCAGTTTGGGGGGCTCCTATAATTCACCCCTCCACTTT,CASSLGGSYNSPLHF
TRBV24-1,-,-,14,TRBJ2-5,TGTGCCACCAGTGGATGGGGCCCCGAAGAGACCCAGTACTTC,CATSGWGPEETQYF
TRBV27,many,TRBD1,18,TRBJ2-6,TGTGCCAGCAGTCCCGCGGGACAGGGGAGGTCTGGGGCCAACGTCCTGACTTTC,CASSPAGQGRSGANVLTF
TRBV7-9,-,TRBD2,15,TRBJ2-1,TGTGCCAGCAGCTACCTCGGACTAGCGTGGTATGAGCAGTTCTTC,CASSYLGLAWYEQFF
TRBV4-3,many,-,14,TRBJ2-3,TGCGCCAGCAGCCAAGATACGGGAGCAGATACGCAGTATTTT,CASSQDTGADTQYF
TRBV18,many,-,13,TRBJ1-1,TGTGCCAGCTCAGCGGCAGGGGCGACTGAAGCTTTCTTT,CASSAAGATEAFF
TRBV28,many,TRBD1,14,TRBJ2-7,TGTGCCAGCAGCCCCGCAGGGGGCAAGGACGAGCAGTACTTC,CASSPAGGKDEQYF
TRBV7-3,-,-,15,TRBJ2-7,TGTGCCAGCAGCTTAATGGCAGGTATAGCCTACGAGCAGTACTTC,CASSLMAGIAYEQYF
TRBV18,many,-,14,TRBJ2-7,TGTGCCAGCTCACCTAGGCAGGTCGAACACGAGCAGTACTTC,CASSPRQVEHEQYF
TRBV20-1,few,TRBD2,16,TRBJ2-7,TGCAGTGTCCAAGGACTAGCGGGAGCCACAACCTACGAGCAGTACTTC,CSVQGLAGATTYEQYF
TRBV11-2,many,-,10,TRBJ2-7,TGTGCCAGCAGGGACCACGAGCAGTACTTC,CASRDHEQYF
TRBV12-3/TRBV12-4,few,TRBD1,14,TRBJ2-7,TGTGCCAGCAGCGGGACAGGGTCCCGATACGAGCAGTACTTC,CASSGTGSRYEQYF
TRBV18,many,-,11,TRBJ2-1,TGTGCCAGCTCATCAACGAGTGAGCAGTTCTTC,CASSSTSEQFF
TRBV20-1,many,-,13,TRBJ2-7,TGCAGTGCTAGTAAGACGAGGACCTACGAGCAGTACTTC,CSASKTRTYEQYF
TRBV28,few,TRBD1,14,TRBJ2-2,TGTGCCACCTGTCTTACAGGGGGTGGTGGGGAGCTGTTTTTT,CATCLTGGGGELFF
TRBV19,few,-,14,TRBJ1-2,TGTGCCAGTAGTATGCGAGGGATTGACTATGGCTACACCTTC,CASSMRGIDYGYTF
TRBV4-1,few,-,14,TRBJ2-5,TGCGCCAGCTCTTGGTTAGAGGGGGAAGAGACCCAGTACTTC,CASSWLEGEETQYF
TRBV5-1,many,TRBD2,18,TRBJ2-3,TGCGCCAGCAGCTTTTCACCGGGACTAGCGGGAGACACAGATACGCAGTATTTT,CASSFSPGLAGDTDTQYF
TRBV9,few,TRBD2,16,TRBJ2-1,TGTGCCAGCAGCGTAGTCTCGAGCGGGGGCTACAATGAGCAGTTCTTC,CASSVVSSGGYNEQFF
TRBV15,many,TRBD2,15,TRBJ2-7,TGTGCCACCAGCAGAGATAGTAGCGGGAGGTACGAGCAGTACTTC,CATSRDSSGRYEQYF
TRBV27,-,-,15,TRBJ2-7,TGTGCCAGCAGCGACCGGGACTTAAATTCCTACGAGCAGTACTTC,CASSDRDLNSYEQYF
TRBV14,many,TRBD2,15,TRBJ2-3,TGTGCCAGCAGCCAACCACTAGCGGGAGTAGATACGCAGTATTTT,CASSQPLAGVDTQYF
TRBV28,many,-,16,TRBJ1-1,TGTGCCAGCAAGACACGTTTTGGGGGTGGTGGCACTGAAGCTTTCTTT,CASKTRFGGGGTEAFF
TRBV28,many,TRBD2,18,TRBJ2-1,TGTGCCAGCAGTTTATGGCTAGCGGGAGATGCCTCCTACAATGAGCAGTTCTTC,CASSLWLAGDASYNEQFF
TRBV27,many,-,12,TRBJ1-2,TGTGCCAGCAGAACAGGGAATTGGGGCTACACCTTC,CASRTGNWGYTF
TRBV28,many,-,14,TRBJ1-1,TGTGCCAGCAGTCAACCAACACTGAACACTGAAGCTTTCTTT,CASSQPTLNTEAFF
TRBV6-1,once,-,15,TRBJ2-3,TGTGCCAGCAGTGAATGGGGCGCTAGCACAGATACGCAGTATTTT,CASSEWGASTDTQYF
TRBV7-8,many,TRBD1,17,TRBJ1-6,TGTGCCAGCACCCCCGCAGGGACAGGGCGATCCAATTCACCCCTCCACTTT,CASTPAGTGRSNSPLHF
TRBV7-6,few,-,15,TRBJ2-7,TGTGCCAGCAGCTTTGCTAGCGCTAGCTCCTACGAGCAGTACTTC,CASSFASASSYEQYF
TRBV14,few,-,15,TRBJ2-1,TGTGCCAGCAGCCAAGGGAACTCGAATTGGGATGAGCAGTTCTTC,CASSQGNSNWDEQFF
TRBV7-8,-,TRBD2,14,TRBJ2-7,TGTGCCAGCATCCGGGGGGGGTTCTCCTACGAGCAGTACTTC,CASIRGGFSYEQYF
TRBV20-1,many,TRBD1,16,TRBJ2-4,TGCAGTGCTAGAGAGGACAGGGGGATAGCCAAAAACATTCAGTACTTC,CSAREDRGIAKNIQYF
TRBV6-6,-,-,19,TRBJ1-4,TGTGCCAGCAGTTACTCCCGGACAAAATTAGCAGCGGGTAATGAAAAACTGTTTTTT,CASSYSRTKLAAGNEKLFF
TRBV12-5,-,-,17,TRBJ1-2,TGTGCTAGTGGTTTTAACTCACCGACAACCACTAACTATGGCTACACCTTC,CASGFNSPTTTNYGYTF
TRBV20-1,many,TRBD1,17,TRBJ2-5,TGCAGTGCTAGAGACTCAAACCGACAGGGCCCCCAAGAGACCCAGTACTTC,CSARDSNRQGPQETQYF
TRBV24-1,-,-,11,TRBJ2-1,TGTGCCACCAGTGATTGGCGTGAGCAGTTCTTC,CATSDWREQFF
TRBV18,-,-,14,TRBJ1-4,TGTGCCAGCTCACCAAGGACGGCCGATGAAAAACTGTTTTTT,CASSPRTADEKLFF
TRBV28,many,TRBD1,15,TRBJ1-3,TGTGCCAGCAGGGTAGGACAGGGGGTTGGAAACACCATATATTTT,CASRVGQGVGNTIYF
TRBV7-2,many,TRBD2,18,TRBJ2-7,TGTGCCAGCAGCTTAGAAGTCCGGGGACTAGCGGGAGGTTACGAGCAGTACTTC,CASSLEVRGLAGGYEQYF
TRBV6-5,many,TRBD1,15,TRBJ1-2,TGTGCCAGCAGTTACTTTCACCAGGGGGCCAGAGGCTACACCTTC,CASSYFHQGARGYTF
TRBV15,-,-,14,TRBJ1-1,TGTGCCACCAGCAGTGCAGGGATGAACACTGAAGCTTTCTTT,CATSSAGMNTEAFF